The rows below give T cell receptor beta chains drawn from one sample of a study of blood T cell repertoires in COVID-19. TCRdb's copy holds only in-frame clones and misses some; the assay was immunoSEQ multiplex PCR. Here the sample spans a few hundred thousand clones, 65% to 90% being singletons. Sequencing input: PBMCs or T cells enriched from blood (not recorded which). These receptor sequences come from a woman in her late teens or twenties who had recovered from COVID-19. Both conserved end residues are part of each CDR3. Each record gives: CDR3 length, V gene, CDR3 protein.

15,TRBV4-1,CASSYLAAPTDTQYF
20,TRBV30,CAWSVLRDLSRGWGEETQYF
14,TRBV7-2,CASSFQGADTEQYF
15,TRBV4-1,CASSQSRGLTYEQYF
16,TRBV28,CASRPIFTEDRGGYTF
15,TRBV28,CASSHFRGGPDTQYF
14,TRBV5-1,CASSFYSKTGELFF
14,TRBV7-6,CASSSYDRPHEQYF
13,TRBV10-2,CASSAERVNEQFF
15,TRBV4-1,CASSQWAATSGEQYF
19,TRBV10-3,CAISSSELLSGQPQETQYF
16,TRBV30,CAWSHIQGVSGNTIYF
13,TRBV5-6,CASSLGTTREQYF
13,TRBV5-4,CASSLQGARGYTF
11,TRBV27,CASRYYAEAFF
15,TRBV6-4,CASSDSSQGDTEAFF
15,TRBV28,CASGWATATNEKLFF
16,TRBV11-2,CASSLGPSPRTDTQYF
11,TRBV29-1,CSVESGYGYTF
13,TRBV10-2,CASSEQGSTEAFF
16,TRBV10-3,CAISVSSSTSTDTQYF
13,TRBV11-2,CASSSAGGNGYTF
13,TRBV29-1,CSANRGFYNEQFF
14,TRBV9,CASSRTSGRVEQYF